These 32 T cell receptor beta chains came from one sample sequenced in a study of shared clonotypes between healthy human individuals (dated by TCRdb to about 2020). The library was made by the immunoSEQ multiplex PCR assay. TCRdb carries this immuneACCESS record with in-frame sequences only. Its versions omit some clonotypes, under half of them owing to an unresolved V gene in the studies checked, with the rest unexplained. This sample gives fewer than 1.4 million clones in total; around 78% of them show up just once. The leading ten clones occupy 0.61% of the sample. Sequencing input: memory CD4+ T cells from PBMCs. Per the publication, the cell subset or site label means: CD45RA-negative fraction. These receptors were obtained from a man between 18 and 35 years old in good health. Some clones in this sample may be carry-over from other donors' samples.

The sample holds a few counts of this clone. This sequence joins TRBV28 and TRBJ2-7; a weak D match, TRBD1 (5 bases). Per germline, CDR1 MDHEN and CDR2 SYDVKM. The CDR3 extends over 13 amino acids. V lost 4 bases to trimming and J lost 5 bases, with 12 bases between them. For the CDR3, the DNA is TGTGCCAGCAGTTCCGCAAGGGGCCACGAGCAGTACTTC. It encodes CASSSARGHEQYF.

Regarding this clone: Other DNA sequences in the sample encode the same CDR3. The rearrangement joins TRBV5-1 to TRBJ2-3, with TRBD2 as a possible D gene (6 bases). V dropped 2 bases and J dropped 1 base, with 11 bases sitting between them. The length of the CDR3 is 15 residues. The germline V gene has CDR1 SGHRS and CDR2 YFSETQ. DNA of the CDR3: TGCGCCAGCAGCTTCGGGGGAGGCGGCACAGATACGCAGTATTTT. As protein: CASSFGGGGTDTQYF.

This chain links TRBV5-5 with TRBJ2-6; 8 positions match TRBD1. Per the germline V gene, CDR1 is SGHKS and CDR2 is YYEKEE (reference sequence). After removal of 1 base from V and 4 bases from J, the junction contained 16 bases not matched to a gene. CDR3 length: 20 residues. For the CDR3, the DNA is TGTGCCAGCAGCTTGTCATGGGCTCAGGGGGCTGACTCCGGGGCCAACGTCCTGACTTTC. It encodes CASSLSWAQGADSGANVLTF.

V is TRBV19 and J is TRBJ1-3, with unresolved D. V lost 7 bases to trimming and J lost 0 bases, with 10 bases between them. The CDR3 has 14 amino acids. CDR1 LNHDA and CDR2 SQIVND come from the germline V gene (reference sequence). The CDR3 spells CASIGLASGNTIYF. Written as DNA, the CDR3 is TGTGCCAGTATCGGGCTTGCCTCTGGAAACACCATATATTTT.

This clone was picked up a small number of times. CDR3 coding DNA: TGTGCCAGCTGGACGCTGATGGACAGGGCGAAATCGACCTACGAGCAGTACTTC. Translated, it gives CASWTLMDRAKSTYEQYF. V and J are TRBV21-1 and TRBJ2-7; TRBD1 is taken as the D call from the table, unchecked against the DNA. TRBV21-1 is labeled a pseudogene. The CDR3 is 18 amino acids.

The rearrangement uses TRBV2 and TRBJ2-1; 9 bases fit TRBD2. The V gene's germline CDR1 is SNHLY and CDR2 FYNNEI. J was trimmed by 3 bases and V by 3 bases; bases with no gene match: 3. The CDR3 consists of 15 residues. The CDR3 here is CASSEPLAGYNEQFF. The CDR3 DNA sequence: TGTGCCAGCAGTGAGCCACTAGCGGGCTACAATGAGCAGTTCTTC.

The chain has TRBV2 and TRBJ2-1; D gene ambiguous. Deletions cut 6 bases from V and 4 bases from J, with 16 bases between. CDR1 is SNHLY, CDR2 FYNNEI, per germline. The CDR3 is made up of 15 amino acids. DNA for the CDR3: TGTGCCAGCAGGAAAGGTCGTGAACCATACAATGAGCAGTTCTTC. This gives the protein CASRKGREPYNEQFF. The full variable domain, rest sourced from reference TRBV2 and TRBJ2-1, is EPEVTQTPSHQVTQMGQEVILRCVPISNHLYFYWYRQILGQKVEFLVSFYNNEISEKSEIFDDQFSVERPDGSNFTLKIRSTKLEDSAMYFCASRKGREPYNEQFFGPGTRLTVL.

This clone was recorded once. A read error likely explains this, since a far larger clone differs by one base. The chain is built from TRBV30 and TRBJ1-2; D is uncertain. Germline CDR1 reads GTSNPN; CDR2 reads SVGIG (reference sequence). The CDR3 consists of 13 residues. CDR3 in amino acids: CARSLRGWNGYTF. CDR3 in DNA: TGTGCCCGGAGTTTGAGAGGGTGGAATGGCTACACCTTC. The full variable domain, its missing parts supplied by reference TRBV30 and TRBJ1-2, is SQTIHQWPATLVQPVGSPLSLECTVEGTSNPNLYWYRQAAGRGLQLLFYSVGIGQISSEVPQNLSASRPQDRQFILSSKKLLLSDSGFYLCARSLRGWNGYTFGSGTRLTVV.

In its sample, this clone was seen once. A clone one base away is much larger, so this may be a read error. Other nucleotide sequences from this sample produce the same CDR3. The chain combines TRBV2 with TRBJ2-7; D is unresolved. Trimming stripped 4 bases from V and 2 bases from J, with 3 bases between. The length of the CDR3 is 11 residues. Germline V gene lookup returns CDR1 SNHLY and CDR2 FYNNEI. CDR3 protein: CASSVAYEQYF. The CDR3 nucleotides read TGTGCCAGCAGTGTCGCCTACGAGCAGTACTTC.

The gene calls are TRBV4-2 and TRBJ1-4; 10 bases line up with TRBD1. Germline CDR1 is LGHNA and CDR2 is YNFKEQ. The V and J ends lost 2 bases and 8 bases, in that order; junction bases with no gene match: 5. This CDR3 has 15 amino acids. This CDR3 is CASSQPETGGEKLFF. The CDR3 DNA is TGTGCCAGCAGCCAACCCGAGACAGGGGGCGAAAAACTGTTTTTT.

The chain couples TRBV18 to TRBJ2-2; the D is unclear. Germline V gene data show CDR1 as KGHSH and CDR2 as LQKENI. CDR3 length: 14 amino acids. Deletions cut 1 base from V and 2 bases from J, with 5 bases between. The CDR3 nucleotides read TGTGCCAGCTCACCACGGGGTAACACCGGGGAGCTGTTTTTT. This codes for CASSPRGNTGELFF.

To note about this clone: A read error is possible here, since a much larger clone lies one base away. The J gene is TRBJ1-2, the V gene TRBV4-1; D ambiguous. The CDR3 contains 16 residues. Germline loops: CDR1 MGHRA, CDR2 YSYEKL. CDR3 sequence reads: CASSHDGRSSNYGNTF. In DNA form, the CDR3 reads TGCGCCAGCAGCCATGATGGACGATCCTCAAACTATGGCAACACCTTC.

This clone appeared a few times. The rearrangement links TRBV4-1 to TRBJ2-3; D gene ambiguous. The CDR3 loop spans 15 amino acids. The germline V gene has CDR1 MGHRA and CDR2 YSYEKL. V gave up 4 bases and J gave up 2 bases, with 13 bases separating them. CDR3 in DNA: TGCGCCAGCAGCCTGAGTTACAGTCTCACAGATACGCAGTATTTT. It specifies CASSLSYSLTDTQYF.

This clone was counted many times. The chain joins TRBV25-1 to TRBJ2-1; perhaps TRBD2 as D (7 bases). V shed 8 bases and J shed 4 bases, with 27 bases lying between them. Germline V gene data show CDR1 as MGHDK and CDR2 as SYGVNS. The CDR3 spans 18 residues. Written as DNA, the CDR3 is TGTGCCAGCGCCCAAGGGGGGCTATCCGGGGGGAATTACAATGAGCAGTTCTTC. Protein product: CASAQGGLSGGNYNEQFF.

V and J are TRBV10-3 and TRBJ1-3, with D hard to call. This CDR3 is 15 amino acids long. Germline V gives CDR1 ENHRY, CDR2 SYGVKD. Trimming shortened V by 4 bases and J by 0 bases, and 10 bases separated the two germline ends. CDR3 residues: CAISASGFSGNTIYF. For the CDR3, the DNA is TGTGCCATCAGTGCCAGCGGATTCTCTGGAAACACCATATATTTT.

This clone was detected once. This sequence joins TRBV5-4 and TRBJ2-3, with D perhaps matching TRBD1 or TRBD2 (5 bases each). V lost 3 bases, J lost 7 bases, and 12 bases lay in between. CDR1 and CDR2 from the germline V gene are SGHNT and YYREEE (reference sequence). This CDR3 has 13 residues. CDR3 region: CASSSHGAYTQYF. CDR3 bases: TGTGCCAGCAGCTCCCACGGGGCTTATACGCAGTATTTT.

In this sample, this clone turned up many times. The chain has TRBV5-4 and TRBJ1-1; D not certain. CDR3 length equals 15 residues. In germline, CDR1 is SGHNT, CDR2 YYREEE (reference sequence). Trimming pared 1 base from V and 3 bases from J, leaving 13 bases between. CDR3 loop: CASSLNRPQDTEAFF. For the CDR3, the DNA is TGTGCCAGCAGCTTGAACCGACCTCAGGACACTGAAGCTTTCTTT.

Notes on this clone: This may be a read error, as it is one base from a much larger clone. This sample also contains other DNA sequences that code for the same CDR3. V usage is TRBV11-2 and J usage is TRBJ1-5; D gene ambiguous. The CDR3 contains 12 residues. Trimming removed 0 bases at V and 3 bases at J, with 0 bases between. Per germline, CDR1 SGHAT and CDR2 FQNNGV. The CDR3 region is CASSLDNQPQHF. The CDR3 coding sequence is TGTGCCAGCAGCTTAGACAATCAGCCCCAGCATTTT.

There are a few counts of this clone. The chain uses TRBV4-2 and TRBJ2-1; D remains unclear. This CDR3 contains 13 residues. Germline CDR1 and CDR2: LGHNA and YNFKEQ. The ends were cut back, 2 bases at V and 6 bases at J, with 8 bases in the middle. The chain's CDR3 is CASSQIPSNEQFF. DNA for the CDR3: TGTGCCAGCAGCCAAATCCCGAGCAATGAGCAGTTCTTC.

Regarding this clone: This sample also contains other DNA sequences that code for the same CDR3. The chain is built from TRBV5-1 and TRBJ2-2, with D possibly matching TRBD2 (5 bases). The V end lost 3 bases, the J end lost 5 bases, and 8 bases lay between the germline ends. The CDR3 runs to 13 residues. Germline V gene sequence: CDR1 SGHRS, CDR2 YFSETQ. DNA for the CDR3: TGCGCCAGCAGCTCCGAGGGTACCGGGGAGCTGTTTTTT. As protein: CASSSEGTGELFF.

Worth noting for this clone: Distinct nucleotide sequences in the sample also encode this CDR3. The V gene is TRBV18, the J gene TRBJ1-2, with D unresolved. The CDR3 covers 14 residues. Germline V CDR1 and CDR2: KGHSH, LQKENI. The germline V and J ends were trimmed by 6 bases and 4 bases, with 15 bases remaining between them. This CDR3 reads CASSPAGDLYGYTF. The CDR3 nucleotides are TGTGCCAGCTCCCCCGCTGGAGACCTCTATGGCTACACCTTC.

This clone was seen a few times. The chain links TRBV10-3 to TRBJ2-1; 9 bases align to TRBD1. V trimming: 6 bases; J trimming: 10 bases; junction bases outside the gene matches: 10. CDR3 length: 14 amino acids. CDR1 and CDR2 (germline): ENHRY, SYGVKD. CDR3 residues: CAISRDRDFNEQFF. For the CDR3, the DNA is TGTGCCATCAGCCGGGACAGGGATTTCAACGAGCAGTTCTTC.

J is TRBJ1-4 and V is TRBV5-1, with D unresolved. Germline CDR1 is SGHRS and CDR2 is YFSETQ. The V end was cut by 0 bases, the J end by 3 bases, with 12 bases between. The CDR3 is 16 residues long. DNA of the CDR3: TGCGCCAGCAGCTTGGCCGCGGGCCCTCCTAATGAAAAACTGTTTTTT. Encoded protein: CASSLAAGPPNEKLFF. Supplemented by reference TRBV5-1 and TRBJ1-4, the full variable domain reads KAGVTQTPRYLIKTRGQQVTLSCSPISGHRSVSWYQQTPGQGLQFLFEYFSETQRNKGNFPGRFSGRQFSNSRSEMNVSTLELGDSALYLCASSLAAGPPNEKLFFGSGTQLSVL.

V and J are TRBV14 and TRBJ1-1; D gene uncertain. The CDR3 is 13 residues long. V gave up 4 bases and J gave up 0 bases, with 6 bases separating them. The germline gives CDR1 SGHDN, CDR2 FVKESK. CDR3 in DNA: TGTGCCAGCAGCCCTCAGATGAACACTGAAGCTTTCTTT. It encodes CASSPQMNTEAFF.

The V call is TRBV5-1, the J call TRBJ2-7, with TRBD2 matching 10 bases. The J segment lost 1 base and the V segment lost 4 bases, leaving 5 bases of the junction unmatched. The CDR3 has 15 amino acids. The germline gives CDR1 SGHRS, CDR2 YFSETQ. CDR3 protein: CASSNRLAGSYEQYF. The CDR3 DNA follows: TGCGCCAGCAGCAACAGACTAGCGGGTTCCTACGAGCAGTACTTC.

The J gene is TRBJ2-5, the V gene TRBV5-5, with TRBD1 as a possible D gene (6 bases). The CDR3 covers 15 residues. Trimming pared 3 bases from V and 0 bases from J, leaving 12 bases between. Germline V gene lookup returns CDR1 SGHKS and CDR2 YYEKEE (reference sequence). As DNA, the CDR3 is TGTGCCAGCAGCTCCCTTGGGACACACCAAGAGACCCAGTACTTC. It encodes CASSSLGTHQETQYF.

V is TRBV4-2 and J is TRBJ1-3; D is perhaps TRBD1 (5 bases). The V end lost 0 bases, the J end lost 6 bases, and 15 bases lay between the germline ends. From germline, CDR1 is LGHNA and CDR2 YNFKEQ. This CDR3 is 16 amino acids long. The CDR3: CASSQDLRQGENTIYF. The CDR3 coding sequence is TGTGCCAGCAGCCAAGATTTAAGGCAGGGAGAAAACACCATATATTTT.

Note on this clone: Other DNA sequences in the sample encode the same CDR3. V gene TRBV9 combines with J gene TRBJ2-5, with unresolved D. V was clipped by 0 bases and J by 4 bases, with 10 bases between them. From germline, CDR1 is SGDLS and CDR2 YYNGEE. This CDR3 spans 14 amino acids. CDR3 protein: CASSVGVGRETQYF. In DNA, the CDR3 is TGTGCCAGCAGCGTAGGGGTAGGGCGAGAGACCCAGTACTTC. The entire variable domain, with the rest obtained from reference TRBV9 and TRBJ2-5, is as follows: DSGVTQTPKHLITATGQRVTLRCSPRSGDLSVYWYQQSLDQGLQFLIQYYNGEERAKGNILERFSAQQFPDLHSELNLSSLELGDSALYFCASSVGVGRETQYFGPGTRLLVL.

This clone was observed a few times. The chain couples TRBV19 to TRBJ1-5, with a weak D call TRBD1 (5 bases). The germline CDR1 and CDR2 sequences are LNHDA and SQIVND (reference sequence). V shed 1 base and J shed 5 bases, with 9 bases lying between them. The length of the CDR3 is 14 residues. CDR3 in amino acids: CASSIVWGDQPQHF. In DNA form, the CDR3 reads TGTGCCAGTAGTATAGTATGGGGCGATCAGCCCCAGCATTTT.

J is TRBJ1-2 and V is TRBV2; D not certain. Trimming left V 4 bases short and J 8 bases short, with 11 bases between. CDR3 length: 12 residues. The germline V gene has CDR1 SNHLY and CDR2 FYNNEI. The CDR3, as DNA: TGTGCCAGCAGTGGGTCCGGTGGAGGCTACACCTTC. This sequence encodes CASSGSGGGYTF.

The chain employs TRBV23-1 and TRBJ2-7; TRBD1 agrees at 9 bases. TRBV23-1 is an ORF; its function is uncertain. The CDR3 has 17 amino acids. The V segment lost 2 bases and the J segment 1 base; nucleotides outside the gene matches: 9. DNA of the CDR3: TGCGCCAGCAGTCAAGTCTGTCGCGGGACAGGGTCCTACGAGCAGTACTTC. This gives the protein CASSQVCRGTGSYEQYF.

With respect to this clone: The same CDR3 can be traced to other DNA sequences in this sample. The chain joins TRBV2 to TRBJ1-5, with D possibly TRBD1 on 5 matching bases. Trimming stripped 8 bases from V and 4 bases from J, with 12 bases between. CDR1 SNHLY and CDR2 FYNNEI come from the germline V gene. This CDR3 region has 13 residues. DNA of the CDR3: TGTGCCAGCTCGGGGACCGAAAATCAGCCCCAGCATTTT. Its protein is CASSGTENQPQHF.